These T cell receptor beta chains were read from a single sample in a study of vaccination and CD4 T cells after COVID-19. TCRdb used MiXCR to reprocess the PCR reads, holding one entry per CDR3 protein. Of over 9,000 distinct CDR3 sequences in the sample, roughly half were seen once. These receptors have no known antigen. The material sequenced was CD4+ T cells from blood, cultured in vitro. These TCRs come from a human donor who had recovered from COVID-19. Each CDR3 is given with its conserved first and last residue. A D gene is named only where the DNA matches it firmly. Clone size appears in some rows only: once, few, many, or a class for an expanded clone.

d_call clone_size j_call v_call cdr3_aa cdr3_nt
NA NA TRBJ2-6 TRBV7-2 CASSLGAGSGANVLTF TGTGCCAGCAGCTTAGGGGCGGGTTCTGGGGCCAACGTCCTGACTTTC
TRBD1 NA TRBJ2-7 TRBV6-2/TRBV6-3 CASTDRAYEQYF TGTGCCAGCACCGACAGGGCCTACGAGCAGTACTTC
NA NA TRBJ1-1 TRBV18 CASSPETENTEAFF TGTGCCAGCTCACCTGAGACAGAGAACACTGAAGCTTTCTTT
TRBD2 large TRBJ2-2 TRBV2 CASSERGEGTGELFF TGTGCCAGCAGTGAACGGGGGGAGGGCACCGGGGAGCTGTTTTTT
NA large TRBJ2-7 TRBV20-1 CSARAASTNYEQYF TGCAGTGCTAGAGCTGCTAGCACCAACTACGAGCAGTACTTC
NA NA TRBJ2-1 TRBV6-1 CASSEFSGIGEQFF TGTGCCAGCAGTGAATTTTCAGGGATCGGTGAGCAGTTCTTC
TRBD2 NA TRBJ2-1 TRBV4-2 CASNPGSGEGDEQFF TGTGCCAGCAACCCAGGTAGCGGGGAGGGCGATGAGCAGTTCTTC
NA NA TRBJ2-1 TRBV12-3/TRBV12-4 CASSPDNEQFF TGTGCCAGCAGCCCTGATAATGAGCAGTTCTTC
TRBD2 NA TRBJ2-5 TRBV7-3 CASSLARGGLETQYF TGTGCCAGCAGCCTAGCGCGGGGGGGGCTGGAGACCCAGTACTTC
NA NA TRBJ1-2 TRBV28 CASSLLSGSGYTF TGTGCCAGCAGTTTATTATCAGGGAGCGGCTACACCTTC
TRBD1 NA TRBJ1-6 TRBV23-1 CASSQSTARQGPPGSPLHF TGCGCCAGCAGTCAATCGACTGCACGACAGGGGCCCCCCGGCTCACCCCTCCACTTT
NA NA TRBJ1-1 TRBV18 CASSPGQTLNTEAFF TGTGCCAGCTCGCCCGGACAGACACTGAACACTGAAGCTTTCTTT
NA NA TRBJ2-1 TRBV7-9 CASSLPASAAAYNEQFF TGTGCCAGCAGCTTACCTGCCTCGGCCGCGGCCTACAATGAGCAGTTCTTC
NA NA TRBJ2-5 TRBV2 CASSEANSQETQYF TGTGCCAGCAGTGAAGCGAACAGCCAAGAGACCCAGTACTTC
NA few TRBJ1-5 TRBV30 CAWSVQEYSNQPQHF TGTGCCTGGAGTGTACAGGAATATAGCAATCAGCCCCAGCATTTT
NA NA TRBJ2-3 TRBV27 CASGRTSTDTQYF TGTGCCAGCGGGAGGACTAGCACAGATACGCAGTATTTT
NA NA TRBJ2-5 TRBV10-1 CASSESPGQETQYF TGCGCCAGCAGTGAGTCGCCAGGGCAAGAGACCCAGTACTTC
TRBD1 NA TRBJ2-3 TRBV6-1 CASSSRGSTDTQYF TGTGCCAGCTCGTCCAGGGGGTCCACAGATACGCAGTATTTT
NA medium-sized TRBJ2-7 TRBV28 CASGTYEQYF TGTGCCAGCGGGACCTACGAGCAGTACTTC
TRBD2 NA TRBJ2-5 TRBV7-2 CASSSTRGSETQYF TGTGCCAGCAGTTCGACCCGCGGGAGTGAGACCCAGTACTTC
NA NA TRBJ2-6 TRBV19 CASSLLGLNSGANVLTF TGTGCCAGTAGTCTCTTGGGACTTAACTCTGGGGCCAACGTCCTGACTTTC
TRBD1 NA TRBJ2-3 TRBV6-1 CASSQAGTATSTDTQYF TGTGCCAGCAGTCAAGCCGGGACAGCCACTAGCACAGATACGCAGTATTTT
NA few TRBJ2-7 TRBV20-1 CSANYRRLQLYEQYF TGCAGTGCTAACTACAGGAGACTACAACTCTACGAGCAGTACTTC
TRBD2 NA TRBJ2-3 TRBV5-1 CASSLQGDGRAADTQYF TGCGCCAGCAGCTTGCAAGGAGACGGGAGGGCCGCAGATACGCAGTATTTT
NA NA TRBJ2-7 TRBV7-9 CASSHTSRVRQYF TGTGCCAGCAGCCACACCAGCAGGGTGCGGCAGTACTTC
NA few TRBJ1-6 TRBV7-9 CASGASGSSYNSPLHF TGTGCCAGCGGAGCTTCTGGGAGCTCCTATAATTCACCCCTCCACTTT
NA NA TRBJ2-7 TRBV27 CTSSLQGGSYEQYF TGCACCAGCAGTTTACAGGGAGGGTCCTACGAGCAGTACTTC
NA few TRBJ1-6 TRBV24-1 CATSDGQSNSSYNSPLHF TGTGCCACCAGTGATGGACAGTCAAACAGCTCCTATAATTCACCCCTCCACTTT
TRBD2 NA TRBJ2-7 TRBV2 CASTRKREGPYEQYF TGTGCCAGCACTAGGAAGCGGGAGGGCCCCTACGAGCAGTACTTC
TRBD2 NA TRBJ2-1 TRBV6-1 CASRPGLAVYNEQFF TGTGCCAGCAGACCCGGACTAGCGGTCTACAATGAGCAGTTCTTC
NA NA TRBJ2-1 TRBV7-3 CASSAGGEQFF TGTGCCAGCAGCGCCGGGGGTGAGCAGTTCTTC
NA NA TRBJ1-1 TRBV6-1 CASRTPNTEAFF TGTGCCAGTCGGACACCGAACACTGAAGCTTTCTTT
TRBD1 few TRBJ1-1 TRBV29-1 CSAGRPRDRVTEAFF TGCAGCGCTGGGAGGCCCCGGGACAGGGTCACTGAAGCTTTCTTT
NA NA TRBJ2-7 TRBV20-1 CSAAAGGSKYEQYF TGCAGTGCTGCCGCAGGGGGGAGCAAATACGAGCAGTACTTC
NA NA TRBJ1-6 TRBV27 CASSFRRAISPLHF TGTGCCAGCAGTTTCCGGCGGGCCATTTCGCCCCTCCACTTT
NA NA TRBJ1-2 TRBV18 CASSPRQTANYGYTF TGTGCCAGCTCACCACGCCAAACCGCTAACTATGGCTACACCTTC
TRBD1 few TRBJ2-5 TRBV7-2 CASSPLFGTDQETQYF TGTGCCAGCAGCCCTCTTTTTGGGACAGATCAAGAGACCCAGTACTTC
NA NA TRBJ2-7 TRBV20-1 CSAPHPPSGTQSSYEQYF TGCAGTGCTCCACATCCCCCGTCCGGGACTCAGAGCTCCTACGAGCAGTACTTC
NA NA TRBJ1-1 TRBV6-1 CASSEHMNTEAFF TGTGCCAGCAGTGAACACATGAACACTGAAGCTTTCTTT
NA NA TRBJ2-1 TRBV19 CASSAFNEQFF TGTGCCAGTAGTGCCTTCAATGAGCAGTTCTTC
NA NA TRBJ2-5 TRBV19 CASSAGTSPGTQYF TGTGCCAGTAGTGCCGGGACTTCCCCCGGGACCCAGTACTTC
TRBD1 few TRBJ1-2 TRBV6-1 CASTPDRVANYGYTF TGTGCCAGCACGCCTGACAGGGTAGCTAACTATGGCTACACCTTC
NA NA TRBJ2-5 TRBV7-9 CASSFSSGAETQYF TGTGCCAGCAGCTTTAGTTCAGGGGCGGAGACCCAGTACTTC